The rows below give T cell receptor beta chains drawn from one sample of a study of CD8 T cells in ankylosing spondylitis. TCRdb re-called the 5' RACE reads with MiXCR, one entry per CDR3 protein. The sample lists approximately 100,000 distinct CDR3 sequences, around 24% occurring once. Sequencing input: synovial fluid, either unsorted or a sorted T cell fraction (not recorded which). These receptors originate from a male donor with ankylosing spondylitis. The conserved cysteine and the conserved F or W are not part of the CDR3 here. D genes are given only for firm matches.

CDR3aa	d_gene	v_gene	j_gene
AISAREGTEAF	.	TRBV10-3	TRBJ1-1
ASKYDDTSYNEQF	.	TRBV5-1	TRBJ2-1
ASSLQPGIRNEQF	.	TRBV5-1	TRBJ2-1
ASSLAPEYPDGYT	.	TRBV12-3/TRBV12-4	TRBJ1-2
ASSLGTGST	TRBD1	TRBV12-3/TRBV12-4	TRBJ1-2
ASRDRGGGEKLF	TRBD1	TRBV6-1	TRBJ1-4
ATSRPGQGTDTQY	.	TRBV15	TRBJ2-3
SVEGASGQETQY	TRBD2	TRBV29-1	TRBJ2-5
SALTGVGTDTQY	.	TRBV20-1	TRBJ2-3
ASSQDPTGDYSPLH	TRBD1	TRBV4-1	TRBJ1-6
ASSIMGTQY	.	TRBV19	TRBJ2-3
ASSQKASGSHEQY	TRBD2	TRBV14	TRBJ2-7
ASSLGLAGVNEQF	TRBD2	TRBV12-3/TRBV12-4	TRBJ2-1
ASSLRGAGGSGLF	TRBD1	TRBV12-3/TRBV12-4	TRBJ1-4
ATSRDRVNTQY	.	TRBV15	TRBJ2-3
ASSTQGGETQY	.	TRBV5-1	TRBJ2-5
ASSPESIQPQH	.	TRBV7-2	TRBJ1-5
ASSPTSGDTGELF	TRBD2	TRBV25-1	TRBJ2-2
ASSLVAGLNTEAF	.	TRBV11-2	TRBJ1-1
ASSQAQKGQGVF	TRBD1	TRBV14	TRBJ1-4
ASRGSTEGYGYT	.	TRBV6-1	TRBJ1-2
ASSLSGTETQY	.	TRBV13	TRBJ2-5
SARVGDRSPYGYT	TRBD1	TRBV20-1	TRBJ1-2
ASSAEAGGPHEGQF	TRBD2	TRBV2	TRBJ2-1
ATSSQQGFYEKLF	TRBD1	TRBV15	TRBJ1-4
ASSQNLGQGWNEQF	TRBD1	TRBV4-1	TRBJ2-1
ASSPRTSGRADEQF	TRBD2	TRBV12-3/TRBV12-4	TRBJ2-1
ASRPGAGINTEAF	.	TRBV4-1	TRBJ1-1
ASSLDETSLTDTQY	.	TRBV12-3/TRBV12-4	TRBJ2-3
ASSEYGDSSPEDTQY	.	TRBV2	TRBJ2-3
ASSLATGTEIYEQY	TRBD1	TRBV11-2	TRBJ2-7
ASSPELAYSNGELF	.	TRBV3-1	TRBJ2-2
ASSFRTSSGQF	TRBD2	TRBV12-3/TRBV12-4	TRBJ2-1
ASSLRVYSGANVLT	.	TRBV27	TRBJ2-6
ASSQVFGGSEQF	.	TRBV4-1	TRBJ2-1
ASSLVGGNYGYT	.	TRBV7-8	TRBJ1-2
ASSVAGLAGVYEQY	TRBD2	TRBV9	TRBJ2-7
ASSRLSNTEAF	.	TRBV5-1	TRBJ1-1
ASSFLGTRNTEAF	.	TRBV28	TRBJ1-1
ASSRLGRDRVRGSNQPQH	TRBD1	TRBV25-1	TRBJ1-5
ASSFLAGGTYEQY	TRBD2	TRBV5-5	TRBJ2-7
ATSDPTSGRTGFTDTQY	TRBD2	TRBV24-1	TRBJ2-3
ASSLGPGATDTQY	.	TRBV7-7	TRBJ2-3
ASNGLAGAIDTQY	TRBD2	TRBV2	TRBJ2-3
ASSPNLVGTGSYNEQF	TRBD1	TRBV5-1	TRBJ2-1
ASSRTGDQPQH	TRBD1	TRBV6-1	TRBJ1-5
ASSLRDAPYEQY	.	TRBV5-1	TRBJ2-7
ASSLVSGNTDTQY	.	TRBV7-8	TRBJ2-3
ASSPTLAYEQF	.	TRBV7-9	TRBJ2-1
ASSRDPQF	.	TRBV6-1	TRBJ2-1
ASSLLGTPSSGNTIY	.	TRBV5-5	TRBJ1-3
ASSLVNEQY	.	TRBV3-1	TRBJ2-7